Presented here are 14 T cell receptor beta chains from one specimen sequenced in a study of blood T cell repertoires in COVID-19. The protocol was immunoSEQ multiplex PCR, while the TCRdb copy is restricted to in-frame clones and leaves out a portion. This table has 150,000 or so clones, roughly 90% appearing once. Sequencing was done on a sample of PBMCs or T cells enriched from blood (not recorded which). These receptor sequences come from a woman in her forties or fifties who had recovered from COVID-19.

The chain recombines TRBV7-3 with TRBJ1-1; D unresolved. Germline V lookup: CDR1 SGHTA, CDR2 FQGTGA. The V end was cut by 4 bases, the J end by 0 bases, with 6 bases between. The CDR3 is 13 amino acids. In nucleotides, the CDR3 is TGTGCCAGCAGCTCTAACGTGAACACTGAAGCTTTCTTT. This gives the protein CASSSNVNTEAFF.

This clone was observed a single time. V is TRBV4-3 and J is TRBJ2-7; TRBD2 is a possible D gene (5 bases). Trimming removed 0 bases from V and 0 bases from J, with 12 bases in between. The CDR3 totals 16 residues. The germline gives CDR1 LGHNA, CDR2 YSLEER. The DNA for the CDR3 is TGCGCCAGCAGCCAAGATCGAGGGTTCATCTCCTACGAGCAGTACTTC. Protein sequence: CASSQDRGFISYEQYF.

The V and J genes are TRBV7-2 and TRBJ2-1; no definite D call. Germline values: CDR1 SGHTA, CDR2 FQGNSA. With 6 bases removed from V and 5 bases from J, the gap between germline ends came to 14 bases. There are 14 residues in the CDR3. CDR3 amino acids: CASSLSSGNNEQFF. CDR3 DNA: TGTGCCAGCAGTTTGAGTTCAGGTAACAATGAGCAGTTCTTC.

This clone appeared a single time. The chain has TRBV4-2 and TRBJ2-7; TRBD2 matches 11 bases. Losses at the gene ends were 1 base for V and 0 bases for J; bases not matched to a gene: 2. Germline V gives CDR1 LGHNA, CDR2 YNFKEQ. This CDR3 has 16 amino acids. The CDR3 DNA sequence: TGTGCCAGCAGCCAAGCTAGCGGGGGGAGCTCCTACGAGCAGTACTTC. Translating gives CASSQASGGSSYEQYF.

The chain's CDR3 is CASSLWRGSGANVLTF. CDR3 nucleotide sequence: TGTGCCAGCAGCTTATGGAGGGGCTCTGGGGCCAACGTCCTGACTTTC. J is TRBJ2-6 and V is TRBV7-2; TRBD2 is a possible D gene (6 bases). Germline assignment: CDR1 SGHTA and CDR2 FQGNSA. This CDR3 has 16 amino acids. The V end was cut by 2 bases, the J end by 0 bases, with 8 bases between.

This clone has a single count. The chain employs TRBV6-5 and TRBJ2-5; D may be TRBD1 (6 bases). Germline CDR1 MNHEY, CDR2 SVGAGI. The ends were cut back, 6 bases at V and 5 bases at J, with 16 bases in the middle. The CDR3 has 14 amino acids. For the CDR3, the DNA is TGTGCCAGCAGCCCCCAGGGGTATTTGGAGACCCAGTACTTC. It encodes CASSPQGYLETQYF.

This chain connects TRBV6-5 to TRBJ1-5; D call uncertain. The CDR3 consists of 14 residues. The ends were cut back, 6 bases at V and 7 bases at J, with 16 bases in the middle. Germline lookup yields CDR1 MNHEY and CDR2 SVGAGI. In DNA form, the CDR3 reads TGTGCCAGCAGCTATATTTCGGGTGGGCAGCCCCAGCATTTT. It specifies CASSYISGGQPQHF.

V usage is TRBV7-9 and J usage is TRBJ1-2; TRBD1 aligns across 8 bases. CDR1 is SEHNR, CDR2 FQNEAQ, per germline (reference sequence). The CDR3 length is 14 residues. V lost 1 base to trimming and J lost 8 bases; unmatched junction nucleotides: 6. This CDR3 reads CASSLVDRARGYTF. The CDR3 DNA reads TGTGCCAGCAGCTTAGTGGACAGGGCCCGAGGCTACACCTTC.

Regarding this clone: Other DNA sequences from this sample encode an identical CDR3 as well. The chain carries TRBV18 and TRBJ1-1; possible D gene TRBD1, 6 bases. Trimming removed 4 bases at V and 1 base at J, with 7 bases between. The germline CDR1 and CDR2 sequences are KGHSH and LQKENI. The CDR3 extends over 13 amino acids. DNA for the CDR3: TGTGCCAGCTCACTGGGACAGAACACTGAAGCTTTCTTT. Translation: CASSLGQNTEAFF. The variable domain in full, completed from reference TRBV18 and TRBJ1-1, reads NAGVMQNPRHLVRRRGQEARLRCSPMKGHSHVYWYRQLPEEGLKFMVYLQKENIIDESGMPKERFSAEFPKEGPSILRIQQVVRGDSAAYFCASSLGQNTEAFFGQGTRLTVV.

The CDR3 loop reads CASSQPGTLNTEAFF. For the CDR3, the DNA is TGTGCCAGCAGCCAACCTGGGACATTGAACACTGAAGCTTTCTTT. V and J are TRBV3-1 (or the pseudogene TRBV3-2) and TRBJ1-1; weak D call: TRBD1 (6 bases). CDR1 and CDR2 from the germline V gene are LGHDT and YNNKEL (reference sequence). The V end lost 2 bases, the J end lost 0 bases, and 10 bases lay between the germline ends. The length of the CDR3 is 15 residues.

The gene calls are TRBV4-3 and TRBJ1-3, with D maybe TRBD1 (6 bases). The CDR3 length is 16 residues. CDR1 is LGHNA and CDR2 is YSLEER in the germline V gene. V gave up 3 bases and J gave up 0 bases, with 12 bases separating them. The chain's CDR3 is CASSQVDRLSGNTIYF. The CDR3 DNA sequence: TGCGCCAGCAGCCAGGTTGACAGGCTCTCTGGAAACACCATATATTTT.

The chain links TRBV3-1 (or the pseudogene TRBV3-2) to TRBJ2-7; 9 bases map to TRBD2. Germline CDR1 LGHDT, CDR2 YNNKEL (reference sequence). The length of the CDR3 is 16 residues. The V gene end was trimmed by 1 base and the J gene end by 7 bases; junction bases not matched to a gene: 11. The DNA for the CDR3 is TGTGCCAGCAGCCAAGTCATCAGCGGGGGGCCGGGGGAGCAGTACTTC. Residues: CASSQVISGGPGEQYF.

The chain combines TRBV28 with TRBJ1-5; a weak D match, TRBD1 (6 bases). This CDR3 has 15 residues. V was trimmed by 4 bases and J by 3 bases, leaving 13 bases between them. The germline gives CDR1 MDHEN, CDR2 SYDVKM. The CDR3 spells CASSSIRTVNQPQHF. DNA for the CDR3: TGTGCCAGCAGTTCCATCCGGACAGTCAATCAGCCCCAGCATTTT.

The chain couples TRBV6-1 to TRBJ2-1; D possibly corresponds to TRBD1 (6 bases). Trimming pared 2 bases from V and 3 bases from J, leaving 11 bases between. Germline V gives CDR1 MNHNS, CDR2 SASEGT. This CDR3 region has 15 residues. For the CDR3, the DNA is TGTGCCAGCAGTGAATCAGGGGCCAGCTACAATGAGCAGTTCTTC. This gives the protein CASSESGASYNEQFF.